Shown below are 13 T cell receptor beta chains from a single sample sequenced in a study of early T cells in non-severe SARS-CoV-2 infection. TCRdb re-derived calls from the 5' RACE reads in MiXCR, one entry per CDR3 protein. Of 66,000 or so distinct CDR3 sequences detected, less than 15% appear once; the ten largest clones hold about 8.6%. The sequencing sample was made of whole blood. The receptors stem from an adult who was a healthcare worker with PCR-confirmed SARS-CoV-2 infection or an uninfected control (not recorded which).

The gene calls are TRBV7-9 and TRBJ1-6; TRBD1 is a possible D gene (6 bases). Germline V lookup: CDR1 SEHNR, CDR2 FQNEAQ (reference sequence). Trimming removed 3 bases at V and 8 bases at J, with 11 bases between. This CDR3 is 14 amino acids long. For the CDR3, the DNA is TGTGCCAGCAGCTTGACAGGTCCCCATTCACCCCTCCACTTT. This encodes CASSLTGPHSPLHF.

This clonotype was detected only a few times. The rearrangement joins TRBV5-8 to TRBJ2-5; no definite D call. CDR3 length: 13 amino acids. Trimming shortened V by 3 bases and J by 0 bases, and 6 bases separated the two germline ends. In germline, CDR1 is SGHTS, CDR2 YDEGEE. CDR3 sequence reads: CASSYGHQETQYF. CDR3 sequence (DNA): TGTGCCAGCAGCTACGGACACCAAGAGACCCAGTACTTC.

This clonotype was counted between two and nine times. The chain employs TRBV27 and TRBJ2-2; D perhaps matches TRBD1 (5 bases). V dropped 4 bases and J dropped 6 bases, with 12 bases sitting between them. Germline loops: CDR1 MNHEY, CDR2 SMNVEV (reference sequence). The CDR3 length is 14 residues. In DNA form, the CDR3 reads TGTGCCAGCAGTTCAAATAGGGGCGCCGGGGAGCTGTTTTTT. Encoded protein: CASSSNRGAGELFF.

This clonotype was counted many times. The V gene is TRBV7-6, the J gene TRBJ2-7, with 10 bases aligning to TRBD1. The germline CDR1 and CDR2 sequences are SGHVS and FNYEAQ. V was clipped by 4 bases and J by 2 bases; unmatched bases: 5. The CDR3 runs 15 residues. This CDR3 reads CASSSGTGVTYEQYF. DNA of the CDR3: TGTGCCAGCAGCTCCGGGACAGGGGTAACCTACGAGCAGTACTTC.

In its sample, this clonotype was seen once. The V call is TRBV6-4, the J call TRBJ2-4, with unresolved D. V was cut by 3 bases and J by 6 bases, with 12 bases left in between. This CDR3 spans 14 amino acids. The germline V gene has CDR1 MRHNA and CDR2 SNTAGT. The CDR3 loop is CASSEGSRRNIQYF. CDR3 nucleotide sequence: TGTGCCAGCAGTGAAGGTAGCCGGAGAAACATTCAGTACTTC.

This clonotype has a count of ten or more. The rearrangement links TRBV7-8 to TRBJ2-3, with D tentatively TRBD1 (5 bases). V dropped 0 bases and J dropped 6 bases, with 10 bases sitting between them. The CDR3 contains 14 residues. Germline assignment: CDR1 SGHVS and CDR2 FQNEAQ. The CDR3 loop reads CASSLAGARDTQYF. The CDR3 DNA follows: TGTGCCAGCAGCTTAGCAGGGGCCAGGGATACGCAGTATTTT.

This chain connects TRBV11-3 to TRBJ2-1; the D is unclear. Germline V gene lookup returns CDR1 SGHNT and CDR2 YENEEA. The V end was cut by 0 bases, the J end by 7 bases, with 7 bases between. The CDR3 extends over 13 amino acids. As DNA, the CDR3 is TGTGCCAGCAGCTTAGATGATGGGAATGAGCAGTTCTTC. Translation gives CASSLDDGNEQFF.

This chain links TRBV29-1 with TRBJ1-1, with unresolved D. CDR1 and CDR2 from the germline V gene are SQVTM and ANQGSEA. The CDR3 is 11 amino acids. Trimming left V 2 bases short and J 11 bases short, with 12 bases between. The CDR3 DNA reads TGCAGCGTTGAAAGGAGACTCGGGGCTTTCTTT. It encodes CSVERRLGAFF.

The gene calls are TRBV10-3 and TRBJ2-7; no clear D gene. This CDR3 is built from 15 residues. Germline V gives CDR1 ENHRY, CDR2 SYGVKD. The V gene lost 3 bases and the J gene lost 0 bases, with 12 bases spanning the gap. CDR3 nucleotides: TGTGCCATCAGTGATTCCGATCCTGGCTCCTACGAGCAGTACTTC. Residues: CAISDSDPGSYEQYF.

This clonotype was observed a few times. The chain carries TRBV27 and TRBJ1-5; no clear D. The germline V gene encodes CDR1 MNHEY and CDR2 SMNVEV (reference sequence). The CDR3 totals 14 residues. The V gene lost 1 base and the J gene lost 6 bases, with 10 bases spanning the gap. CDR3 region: CASSLYRTSQPQHF. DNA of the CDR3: TGTGCCAGCAGTTTATATCGAACGAGTCAGCCCCAGCATTTT.

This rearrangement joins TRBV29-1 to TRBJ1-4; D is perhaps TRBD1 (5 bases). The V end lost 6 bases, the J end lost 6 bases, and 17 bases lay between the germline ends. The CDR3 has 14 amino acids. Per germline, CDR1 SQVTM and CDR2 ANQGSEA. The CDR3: CSVGGRGPDEKLFF. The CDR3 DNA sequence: TGCAGCGTCGGGGGAAGAGGACCGGATGAAAAACTGTTTTTT.

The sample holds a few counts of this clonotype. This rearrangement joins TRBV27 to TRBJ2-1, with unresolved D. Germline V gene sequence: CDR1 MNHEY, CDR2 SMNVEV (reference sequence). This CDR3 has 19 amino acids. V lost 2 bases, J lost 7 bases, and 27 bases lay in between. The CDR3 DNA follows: TGTGCCAGCAGTTTAACACCGCGGTCGCGACCACTCGAAGGGAATGAGCAGTTCTTC. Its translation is CASSLTPRSRPLEGNEQFF.

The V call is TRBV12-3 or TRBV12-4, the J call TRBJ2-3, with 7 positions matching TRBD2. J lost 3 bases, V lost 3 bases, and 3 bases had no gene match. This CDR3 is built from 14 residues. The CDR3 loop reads CASSFAGVTDTQYF. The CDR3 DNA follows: TGTGCCAGCAGTTTTGCGGGAGTAACAGATACGCAGTATTTT.